These 17 T cell receptor beta chains originate from one sample sequenced in a study of CD8+ T cells in alopecia areata. Treatment specified: oral pan-JAK inhibitor, 5-10 mg twice daily. In each case, RNA was isolated and then reverse transcribed into cDNA as the sequencing template. The table came from immunoSEQ multiplex PCR; TCRdb's copy has only in-frame clones and leaves some out. This sample has 130,000 or so clones; roughly nine tenths occur once, and the top ten carry around 14%. The sequencing used CD8+ T cells sorted from blood, collected at week 4, from a patient treated with tofacitinib. The receptors were sampled from a human donor with alopecia areata.

There are a few counts of this clone. J is TRBJ2-5 and V is TRBV29-1, with a weak D call TRBD1 (6 bases). The V end was cut by 7 bases, the J end by 5 bases, with 14 bases between. CDR1 and CDR2 (germline): SQVTM, ANQGSEA. This CDR3 contains 12 residues. The CDR3 region is CSERDQGETQYF. The CDR3 DNA is TGCAGCGAACGGGACCAGGGGGAGACCCAGTACTTC. Complete variable domain (other parts from reference TRBV29-1 and TRBJ2-5): SAVISQKPSRDICQRGTSLTIQCQVDSQVTMMFWYRQQPGQSLTLIATANQGSEATYESGFVIDKFPISRPNLTFSTLTVSNMSPEDSSIYLCSERDQGETQYFGPGTRLLVL.

This chain joins TRBV4-2 and TRBJ1-1; 7 bases align to TRBD1. With V trimmed by 4 bases and J by 0 bases, 2 bases remained unmatched. The CDR3 contains 14 residues. CDR1 LGHNA and CDR2 YNFKEQ come from the germline V gene. CDR3 region: CASSLGQVNTEAFF. As DNA, the CDR3 is TGTGCCAGCAGCCTAGGACAGGTGAACACTGAAGCTTTCTTT.

The chain combines TRBV4-1 with TRBJ2-7; D is possibly TRBD2 (5 bases). Trimming removed 8 bases at V and 6 bases at J, with 14 bases between. The germline gives CDR1 MGHRA, CDR2 YSYEKL. The CDR3 runs to 12 residues. Here the CDR3 reads CASFGGSGEQYF. Here the CDR3 DNA reads TGCGCCAGCTTTGGAGGAAGTGGCGAGCAGTACTTC.

This rearrangement joins TRBV7-6 to TRBJ2-3, with D possibly matching TRBD1 (6 bases). V was trimmed by 5 bases and J by 0 bases, leaving 12 bases between them. CDR1 is SGHVS, CDR2 FNYEAQ, per germline. This CDR3 has 15 residues. The CDR3 is CASSPRQASTDTQYF. CDR3 DNA sequence: TGTGCCAGCAGCCCGAGACAGGCGAGCACAGATACGCAGTATTTT. The full variable domain, completed using reference TRBV7-6 and TRBJ2-3, is GAGVSQSPRYKVTKRGQDVALRCDPISGHVSLYWYRQALGQGPEFLTYFNYEAQQDKSGLPNDRFSAERPEGSISTLTIQRTEQRDSAMYRCASSPRQASTDTQYFGPGTRLTVL.

The rearrangement joins TRBV4-1 to TRBJ2-2; 8 bases match TRBD1. The CDR3 loop spans 17 amino acids. V shed 1 base, J shed 6 bases, and the junction held 10 bases outside the gene matches. Looked up from germline, CDR1 is MGHRA and CDR2 is YSYEKL. CDR3 sequence reads: CASSQVAGGGPPGELFF. The CDR3 DNA is TGCGCCAGCAGCCAAGTCGCAGGGGGCGGGCCCCCCGGGGAGCTGTTTTTT.

This clone was observed a handful of times. This chain uses TRBV29-1 with TRBJ1-1; no firm D call. Germline-derived CDR1 and CDR2 are SQVTM and ANQGSEA. The CDR3 covers 11 residues. Between the trimmed V and J ends, which lost 5 bases and 2 bases, there was a span of 6 bases. The CDR3 protein is CSVSSNTEAFF. CDR3 DNA sequence: TGCAGCGTTAGCAGCAACACTGAAGCTTTCTTT.

Note on this clone: This sample also contains other DNA sequences that code for the same CDR3. CDR3 nucleotide sequence: TGCAGCGTTGAAGGCCGGAATGAGCAGTTCTTC. As protein: CSVEGRNEQFF. This chain connects TRBV29-1 to TRBJ2-1; no clear D. The germline CDR1 and CDR2 sequences are SQVTM and ANQGSEA. V was clipped by 1 base and J by 7 bases, with 5 bases between them. CDR3 length equals 11 residues.

This rearrangement joins TRBV2 to TRBJ2-1; D possibly corresponds to TRBD1 (6 bases). Germline V gene sequence: CDR1 SNHLY, CDR2 FYNNEI. The CDR3 covers 16 residues. Trimming stripped 6 bases from V and 2 bases from J, with 17 bases between. The CDR3 sequence: CASSDYRENTYNEQFF. DNA for the CDR3: TGTGCCAGCAGCGACTACAGGGAAAACACCTACAATGAGCAGTTCTTC.

J is TRBJ2-7 and V is TRBV10-3, with D maybe TRBD2 (6 bases). The CDR3 is 15 amino acids. V dropped 4 bases and J dropped 0 bases, with 13 bases sitting between them. Looked up from germline, CDR1 is ENHRY and CDR2 is SYGVKD. Written as DNA, the CDR3 is TGTGCCATCAGTGGGGGGACTGTCAACTCCTACGAGCAGTACTTC. This sequence encodes CAISGGTVNSYEQYF.

The CDR3 DNA reads TGCAGCGTTCCGCACCTGGGGACTAGCGGGAGCTATGAGCAGTTCTTC. It yields the protein CSVPHLGTSGSYEQFF. The chain employs TRBV29-1 and TRBJ2-1; 14 nucleotides align to TRBD2. The V and J ends lost 5 bases and 8 bases, in that order; junction bases with no gene match: 11. The germline gives CDR1 SQVTM, CDR2 ANQGSEA. The CDR3 loop spans 16 amino acids.

The V gene is TRBV29-1, the J gene TRBJ2-1; 7 bases are a match to TRBD2. Germline values: CDR1 SQVTM, CDR2 ANQGSEA. The V gene end was trimmed by 5 bases and the J gene end by 6 bases; junction bases not matched to a gene: 7. The CDR3 has 13 amino acids. The CDR3 DNA follows: TGCAGCGTTCCGTGGGAGGGTCCCAATGAGCAGTTCTTC. It codes for CSVPWEGPNEQFF.

CDR3 sequence (DNA): TGCGCCAGCAGCCCCTGGGACAGCACCTACGAGCAGTACTTC. This codes for CASSPWDSTYEQYF. This chain connects TRBV5-1 to TRBJ2-7; TRBD1 matches at 7 bases. The CDR3 has 14 amino acids. Germline values: CDR1 SGHRS, CDR2 YFSETQ. After removal of 4 bases from V and 2 bases from J, the junction contained 6 bases not matched to a gene. The full variable domain, its missing parts supplied by reference TRBV5-1 and TRBJ2-7, is KAGVTQTPRYLIKTRGQQVTLSCSPISGHRSVSWYQQTPGQGLQFLFEYFSETQRNKGNFPGRFSGRQFSNSRSEMNVSTLELGDSALYLCASSPWDSTYEQYFGPGTRLTVT.

This chain uses TRBV30 with TRBJ2-7; no clear D. V gave up 0 bases and J gave up 7 bases, with 10 bases separating them. Germline-derived CDR1 and CDR2 are GTSNPN and SVGIG (reference sequence). The CDR3 has 12 residues. CDR3 sequence reads: CAWSVYPTEQYF. CDR3 DNA sequence: TGTGCCTGGAGTGTATATCCGACTGAGCAGTACTTC.

The rearrangement joins TRBV7-9 to TRBJ2-7; D is possibly TRBD1 (6 bases). CDR1 and CDR2 from the germline V gene are SEHNR and FQNEAQ (reference sequence). The CDR3 is 14 residues long. Deletions cut 5 bases from V and 3 bases from J, with 14 bases between. The CDR3 loop reads CASSQGGGGYEQYF. CDR3 nucleotides: TGTGCCAGCAGCCAAGGGGGTGGGGGCTACGAGCAGTACTTC.

The chain recombines TRBV29-1 with TRBJ2-7; possibly TRBD1 for D (6 bases). Germline V CDR1 and CDR2: SQVTM, ANQGSEA. V was pared by 4 bases and J by 0 bases, with 13 bases between. This CDR3 has 14 residues. The CDR3 sequence: CSVVNRADSYEQYF. The CDR3 region has the DNA TGCAGCGTTGTAAACAGGGCGGACTCCTACGAGCAGTACTTC.

The chain employs TRBV27 and TRBJ2-1; no clear D gene. This CDR3 contains 16 residues. Looked up from germline, CDR1 is MNHEY and CDR2 is SMNVEV (reference sequence). Deletions cut 5 bases from V and 2 bases from J, with 16 bases between. The CDR3 DNA reads TGTGCCAGCAGTATCCTACCCTCCGGTGCCTACAATGAGCAGTTCTTC. It translates to CASSILPSGAYNEQFF.

The chain has TRBV27 and TRBJ1-1, with D maybe TRBD1 (5 bases). With 2 bases removed from V and 3 bases from J, the gap between germline ends came to 28 bases. The germline V gene encodes CDR1 MNHEY and CDR2 SMNVEV (reference sequence). The CDR3 totals 20 residues. CDR3 protein: CASSLLPPWTLVRVYTEAFF. The CDR3 bases are TGTGCCAGCAGTTTACTCCCTCCGTGGACACTCGTGAGAGTGTACACTGAAGCTTTCTTT.